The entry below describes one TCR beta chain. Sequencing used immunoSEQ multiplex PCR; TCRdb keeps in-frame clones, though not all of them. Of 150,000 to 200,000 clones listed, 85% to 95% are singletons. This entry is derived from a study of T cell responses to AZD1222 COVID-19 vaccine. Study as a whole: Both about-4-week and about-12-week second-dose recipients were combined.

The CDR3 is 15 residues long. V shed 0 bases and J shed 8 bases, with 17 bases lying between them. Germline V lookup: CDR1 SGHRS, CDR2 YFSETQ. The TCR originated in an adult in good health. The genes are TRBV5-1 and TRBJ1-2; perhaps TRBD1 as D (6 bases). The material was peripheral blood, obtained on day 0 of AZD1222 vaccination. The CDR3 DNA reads TGCGCCAGCAGCTTGGCTGGGGGCGCCGCTGAAGGCTACACCTTC. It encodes CASSLAGGAAEGYTF.